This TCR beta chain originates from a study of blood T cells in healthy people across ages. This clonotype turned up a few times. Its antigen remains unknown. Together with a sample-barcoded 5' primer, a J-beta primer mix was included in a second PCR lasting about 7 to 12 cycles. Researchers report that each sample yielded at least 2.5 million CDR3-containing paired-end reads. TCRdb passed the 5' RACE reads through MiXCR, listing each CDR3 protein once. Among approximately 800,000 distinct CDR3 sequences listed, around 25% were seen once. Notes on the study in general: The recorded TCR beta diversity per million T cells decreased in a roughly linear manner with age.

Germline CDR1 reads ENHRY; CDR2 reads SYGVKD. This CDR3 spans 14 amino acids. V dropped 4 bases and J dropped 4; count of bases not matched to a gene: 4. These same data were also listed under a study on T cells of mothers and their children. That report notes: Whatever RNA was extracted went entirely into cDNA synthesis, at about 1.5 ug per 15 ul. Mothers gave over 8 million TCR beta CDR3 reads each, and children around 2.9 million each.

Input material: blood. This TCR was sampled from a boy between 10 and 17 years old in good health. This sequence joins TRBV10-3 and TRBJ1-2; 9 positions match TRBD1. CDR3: CAISGDREPYGYTF. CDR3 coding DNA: TGTGCCATCAGTGGGGACAGGGAGCCCTATGGCTACACCTTC.